This T cell receptor (beta chain) was observed in a study of cytomegalovirus exposure and HLA in healthy donors. Study-wide points: In vitro data verified a few CMV-associated chains as specific for CMV antigens. A few V segments could not be told apart, such as TRBV6-2 and TRBV6-3, and were left out.

It was with 60 Vbeta and 13 Jbeta primers that the PCR ran. Clones were read by immunoSEQ multiplex PCR, and TCRdb kept only the in-frame ones, dropping some. In the table there are over 150,000 clones, over 75% of which are singletons. Note on this clone: The antigen remains unidentified.

The CDR3 contains 15 residues. The trim removed 5 bases at V and 2 bases at J, leaving 4 bases unmatched. The germline V gene has CDR1 SGHTA and CDR2 FQGNSA. The TCR originated in a human donor in good health. The sequencing input was PBMCs. The chain employs TRBV7-2 and TRBJ2-7; 12 nucleotides match TRBD2. In nucleotides, the CDR3 is TGTGCCAGCAGCCTTAGACTAGCGGGGGCCTACGAGCAGTACTTC. It yields the protein CASSLRLAGAYEQYF.